Here is one T cell receptor (beta chain) with its context. This entry comes from a study of cytomegalovirus exposure and HLA in healthy donors. PCR amplification relied on 60 Vbeta primers (plus 13 Jbeta primers). Clones were read by immunoSEQ multiplex PCR, and TCRdb kept only the in-frame ones, dropping some. The sample has 150,000 to 200,000 clones; approximately 83% are singletons. The CDR3 runs to 13 residues. CDR1 and CDR2 from the germline V gene are LNHDA and SQIVND (reference sequence). V shed 2 bases and J 7 bases; nucleotides not matched to a gene: 3. This clonotype was obtained from a man in his late teens or twenties in good health and CMV-seropositive. V gene TRBV19 combines with J gene TRBJ1-1; 8 positions match TRBD1. Source material: PBMCs. CDR3 bases: TGTGCCAGTAGTATATTGGACAGGGATGAAGCTTTCTTT. As protein: CASSILDRDEAFF.